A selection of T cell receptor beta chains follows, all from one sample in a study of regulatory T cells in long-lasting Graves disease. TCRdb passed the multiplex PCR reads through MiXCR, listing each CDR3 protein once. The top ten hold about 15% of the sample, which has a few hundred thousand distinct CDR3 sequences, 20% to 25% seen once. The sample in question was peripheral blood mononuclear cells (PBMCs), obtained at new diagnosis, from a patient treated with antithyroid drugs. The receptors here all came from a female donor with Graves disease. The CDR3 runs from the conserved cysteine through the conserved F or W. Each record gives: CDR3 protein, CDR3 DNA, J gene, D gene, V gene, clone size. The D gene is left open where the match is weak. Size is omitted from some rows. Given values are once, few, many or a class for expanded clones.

CDR3 protein: CSARGGWDNEKLFF; CDR3 DNA: TGCAGTGCTAGAGGGGGCTGGGATAATGAAAAACTGTTTTTT; J gene: TRBJ1-4; D gene: .; V gene: TRBV20-1; clone size: few
CDR3 protein: CASSLTGAGEAFF; CDR3 DNA: TGTGCCAGCAGTTTGACAGGGGCGGGTGAAGCTTTCTTT; J gene: TRBJ1-1; D gene: TRBD1; V gene: TRBV6-2/TRBV6-3; clone size: many
CDR3 protein: CASSLGTATLAGETQYF; CDR3 DNA: TGTGCCAGCAGCCTAGGGACGGCTACACTCGCGGGAGAGACCCAGTACTTC; J gene: TRBJ2-5; D gene: .; V gene: TRBV5-4; clone size: many
CDR3 protein: CASSESTTGGETQYF; CDR3 DNA: TGCGCCAGCAGTGAGTCCACGACAGGCGGGGAGACCCAGTACTTC; J gene: TRBJ2-5; D gene: .; V gene: TRBV10-2; clone size: many
CDR3 protein: CASSQGVWGGEDNEQFF; CDR3 DNA: TGCGCCAGCAGCCAAGGGGTGTGGGGAGGGGAGGACAATGAGCAGTTCTTC; J gene: TRBJ2-1; D gene: TRBD2; V gene: TRBV7-2; clone size: many
CDR3 protein: CASSPPPGLNSNQPQHF; CDR3 DNA: TGTGCCAGTAGCCCTCCCCCGGGATTAAATAGCAATCAGCCCCAGCATTTT; J gene: TRBJ1-5; D gene: .; V gene: TRBV19; clone size: .
CDR3 protein: CASSVGGINEQYF; CDR3 DNA: TGTGCCAGCAGCGTAGGTGGGATAAACGAGCAGTACTTC; J gene: TRBJ2-7; D gene: .; V gene: TRBV9; clone size: many
CDR3 protein: CSARNSRLAGGNEQFF; CDR3 DNA: TGCAGTGCTAGGAACTCCCGGCTAGCGGGAGGAAATGAGCAGTTCTTC; J gene: TRBJ2-1; D gene: TRBD2; V gene: TRBV20-1; clone size: many
CDR3 protein: CSATPWLAGVGGEQFF; CDR3 DNA: TGCAGTGCTACCCCATGGCTAGCGGGAGTTGGGGGTGAGCAGTTCTTC; J gene: TRBJ2-1; D gene: TRBD2; V gene: TRBV20-1; clone size: many
CDR3 protein: CASSSAQRGREQYF; CDR3 DNA: TGTGCCAGCAGCTCAGCACAGCGGGGAAGGGAGCAGTACTTC; J gene: TRBJ2-7; D gene: TRBD2; V gene: TRBV7-2; clone size: many
CDR3 protein: CATSRDSGRGLNEQFF; CDR3 DNA: TGTGCCACCAGCAGAGATAGTGGCAGGGGGCTCAATGAGCAGTTCTTC; J gene: TRBJ2-1; D gene: TRBD1; V gene: TRBV15; clone size: many
CDR3 protein: CASSRSSGSRYEQYF; CDR3 DNA: TGTGCCAGCAGCCGATCTAGCGGGAGTAGGTACGAGCAGTACTTC; J gene: TRBJ2-7; D gene: TRBD2; V gene: TRBV6-1; clone size: many
CDR3 protein: CASRKSGSWANVLTF; CDR3 DNA: TGTGCCAGCAGAAAATCAGGGTCTTGGGCCAACGTCCTGACTTTC; J gene: TRBJ2-6; D gene: .; V gene: TRBV6-2/TRBV6-3; clone size: .
CDR3 protein: CASSDGTDTYEQYF; CDR3 DNA: TGTGCCAGCAGTGACGGGACAGACACCTACGAGCAGTACTTC; J gene: TRBJ2-7; D gene: TRBD1; V gene: TRBV6-4; clone size: .
CDR3 protein: CASTYRVMPYYEQYF; CDR3 DNA: TGTGCCAGCACATACAGGGTCATGCCGTACTACGAGCAGTACTTC; J gene: TRBJ2-7; D gene: .; V gene: TRBV6-1; clone size: many
CDR3 protein: CASSLATSGRIQETQYF; CDR3 DNA: TGTGCCAGCAGCTTGGCGACTAGCGGCCGGATTCAAGAGACCCAGTACTTC; J gene: TRBJ2-5; D gene: TRBD2; V gene: TRBV5-6; clone size: .
CDR3 protein: CASSPSGTYEQYF; CDR3 DNA: TGTGCCAGCAGTCCCTCTGGGACCTACGAGCAGTACTTC; J gene: TRBJ2-7; D gene: .; V gene: TRBV6-2/TRBV6-3; clone size: many
CDR3 protein: CASSQRRQGATTYTGELFF; CDR3 DNA: TGCGCCAGCAGCCAAAGGCGACAGGGGGCGACGACATACACCGGGGAGCTGTTTTTT; J gene: TRBJ2-2; D gene: TRBD1; V gene: TRBV5-1; clone size: many
CDR3 protein: CASSLTTSGDAEQFF; CDR3 DNA: TGTGCCAGCAGCCTCACGACTAGCGGGGACGCTGAGCAGTTCTTC; J gene: TRBJ2-1; D gene: TRBD2; V gene: TRBV3-1; clone size: many
CDR3 protein: CASRPRGPTSLNNEQFF; CDR3 DNA: TGTGCCAGCAGACCCCGGGGACCTACTTCATTAAACAATGAGCAGTTCTTC; J gene: TRBJ2-1; D gene: .; V gene: TRBV28; clone size: many
CDR3 protein: CASSLGGGGRQFF; CDR3 DNA: TGTGCCAGCAGCTTAGGGGGCGGGGGAAGGCAGTTCTTC; J gene: TRBJ2-1; D gene: TRBD2; V gene: TRBV7-2; clone size: .
CDR3 protein: CASSGPTGGKTEAFF; CDR3 DNA: TGCGCCAGCAGCGGACCGACAGGGGGCAAGACTGAAGCTTTCTTT; J gene: TRBJ1-1; D gene: TRBD1; V gene: TRBV5-5; clone size: many
CDR3 protein: CASSPQSREGEQYF; CDR3 DNA: TGTGCCAGCTCACCCCAAAGTCGGGAGGGGGAGCAGTACTTC; J gene: TRBJ2-7; D gene: TRBD2; V gene: TRBV18; clone size: few
CDR3 protein: CASSYVRGLDGYTF; CDR3 DNA: TGTGCCAGCAGTTACGTCCGGGGACTAGATGGCTACACCTTC; J gene: TRBJ1-2; D gene: .; V gene: TRBV6-2/TRBV6-3; clone size: many
CDR3 protein: CASSLGGTDTQYF; CDR3 DNA: TGTGCCAGCAGCTTAGGGGGCACAGATACGCAGTATTTT; J gene: TRBJ2-3; D gene: .; V gene: TRBV7-2; clone size: many
CDR3 protein: CASSIEGQGGEKLFF; CDR3 DNA: TGTGCCAGTAGTATAGAGGGACAGGGCGGCGAAAAACTGTTTTTT; J gene: TRBJ1-4; D gene: TRBD1; V gene: TRBV19; clone size: few
CDR3 protein: CASSTTGGRAYEQYF; CDR3 DNA: TGTGCCAGCAGCACTACTGGCGGGAGAGCCTACGAGCAGTACTTC; J gene: TRBJ2-7; D gene: TRBD2; V gene: TRBV2; clone size: .